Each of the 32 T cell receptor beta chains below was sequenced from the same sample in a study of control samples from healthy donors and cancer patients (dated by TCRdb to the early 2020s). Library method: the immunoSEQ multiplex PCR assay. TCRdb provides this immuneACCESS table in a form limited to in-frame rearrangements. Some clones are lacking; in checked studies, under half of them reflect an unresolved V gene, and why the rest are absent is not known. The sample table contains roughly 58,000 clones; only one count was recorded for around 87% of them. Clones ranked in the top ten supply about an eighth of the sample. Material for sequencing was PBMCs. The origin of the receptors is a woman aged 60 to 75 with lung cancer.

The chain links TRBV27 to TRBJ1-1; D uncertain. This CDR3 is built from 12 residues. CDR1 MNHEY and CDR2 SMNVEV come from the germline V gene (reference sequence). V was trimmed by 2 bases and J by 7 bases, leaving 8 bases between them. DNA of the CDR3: TGTGCCAGCAGTTTAGACTGGAGTGAAGCTTTCTTT. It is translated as CASSLDWSEAFF.

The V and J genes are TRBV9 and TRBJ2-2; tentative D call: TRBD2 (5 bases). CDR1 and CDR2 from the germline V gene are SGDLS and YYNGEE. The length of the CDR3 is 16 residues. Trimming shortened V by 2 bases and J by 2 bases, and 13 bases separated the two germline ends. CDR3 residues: CASSVGAGQNTGELFF. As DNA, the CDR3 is TGTGCCAGCAGCGTCGGTGCGGGCCAAAACACCGGGGAGCTGTTTTTT. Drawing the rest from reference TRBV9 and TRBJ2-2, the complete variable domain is DSGVTQTPKHLITATGQRVTLRCSPRSGDLSVYWYQQSLDQGLQFLIQYYNGEERAKGNILERFSAQQFPDLHSELNLSSLELGDSALYFCASSVGAGQNTGELFFGEGSRLTVL.

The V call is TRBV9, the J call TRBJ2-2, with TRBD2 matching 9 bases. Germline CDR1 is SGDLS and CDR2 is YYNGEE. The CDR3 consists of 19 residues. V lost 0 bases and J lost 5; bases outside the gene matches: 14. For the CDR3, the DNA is TGTGCCAGCAGCGTAGGTCCAGCGGGGGGCACCGCGTCGACCGGGGAGCTGTTTTTT. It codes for CASSVGPAGGTASTGELFF.

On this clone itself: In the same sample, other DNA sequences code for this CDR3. The CDR3 nucleotides read TGTGCCAGCAGTTTAGGACAGGGTGCAGATACGCAGTATTTT. Translating gives CASSLGQGADTQYF. This chain uses TRBV27 with TRBJ2-3; 8 bases are shared with TRBD1. This CDR3 spans 14 amino acids. CDR1 is MNHEY and CDR2 is SMNVEV in the germline V gene (reference sequence). After removal of 2 bases from V and 4 bases from J, the junction contained 2 bases not matched to a gene.

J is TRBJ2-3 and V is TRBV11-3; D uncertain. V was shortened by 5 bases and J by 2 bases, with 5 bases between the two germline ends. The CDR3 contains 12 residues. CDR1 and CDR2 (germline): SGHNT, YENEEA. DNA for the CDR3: TGTGCCAGCAGCGGGTCCACAGATACGCAGTATTTT. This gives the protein CASSGSTDTQYF.

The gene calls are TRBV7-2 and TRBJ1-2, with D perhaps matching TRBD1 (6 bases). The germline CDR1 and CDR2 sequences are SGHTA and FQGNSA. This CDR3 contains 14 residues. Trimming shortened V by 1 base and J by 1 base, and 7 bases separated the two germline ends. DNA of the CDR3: TGTGCCAGCAGCTTAGAGGGGGGTAACTATGGCTACACCTTC. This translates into CASSLEGGNYGYTF.

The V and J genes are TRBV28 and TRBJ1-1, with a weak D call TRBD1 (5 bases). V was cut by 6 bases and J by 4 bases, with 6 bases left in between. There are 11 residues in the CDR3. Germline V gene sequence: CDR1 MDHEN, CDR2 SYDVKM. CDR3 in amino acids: CASRTVTEAFF. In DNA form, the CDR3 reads TGTGCCAGCAGGACAGTCACTGAAGCTTTCTTT.

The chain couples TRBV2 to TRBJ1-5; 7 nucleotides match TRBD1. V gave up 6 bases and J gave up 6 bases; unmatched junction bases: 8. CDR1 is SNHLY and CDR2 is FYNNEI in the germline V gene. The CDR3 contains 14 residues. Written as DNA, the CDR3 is TGTGCCAGCAGCGGGCAGGGGGGAGGTCAGCCCCAGCATTTT. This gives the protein CASSGQGGGQPQHF.

The CDR3 region has the DNA TGTGCCAGCAATCCAGGAGCGGGGGAGCAGTTCTTC. As protein: CASNPGAGEQFF. The chain employs TRBV27 and TRBJ2-1, with 7 bases fitting TRBD2. CDR1 and CDR2 from the germline V gene are MNHEY and SMNVEV (reference sequence). Unmatched junction bases numbered 7, after V lost 7 bases and J lost 10 bases. The CDR3 covers 12 residues.

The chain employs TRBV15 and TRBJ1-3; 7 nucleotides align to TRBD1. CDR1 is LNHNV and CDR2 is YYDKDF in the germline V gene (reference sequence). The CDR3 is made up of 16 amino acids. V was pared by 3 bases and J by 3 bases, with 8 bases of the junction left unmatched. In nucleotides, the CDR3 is TGTGCCACCAGCAGGTCCACAGGGGCAGGTGGAAACACCATATATTTT. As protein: CATSRSTGAGGNTIYF.

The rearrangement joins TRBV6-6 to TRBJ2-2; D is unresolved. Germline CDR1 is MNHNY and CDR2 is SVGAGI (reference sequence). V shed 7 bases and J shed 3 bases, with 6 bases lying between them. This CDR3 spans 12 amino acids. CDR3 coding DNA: TGTGCCAGCATTAGGGACACCGGGGAGCTGTTTTTT. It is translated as CASIRDTGELFF.

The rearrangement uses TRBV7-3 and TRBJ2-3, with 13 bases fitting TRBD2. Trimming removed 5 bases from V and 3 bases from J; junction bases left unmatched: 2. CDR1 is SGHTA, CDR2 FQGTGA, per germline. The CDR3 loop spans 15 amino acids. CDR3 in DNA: TGTGCCAGCAGCCGGACTAGCGGGAGAACAGATACGCAGTATTTT. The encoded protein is CASSRTSGRTDTQYF.

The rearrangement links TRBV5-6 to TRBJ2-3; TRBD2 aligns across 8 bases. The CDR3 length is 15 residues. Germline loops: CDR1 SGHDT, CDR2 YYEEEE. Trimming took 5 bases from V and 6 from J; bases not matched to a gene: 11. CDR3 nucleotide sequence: TGTGCCAGCAGAGCATCGCGGGGGGCAGTGGATACGCAGTATTTT. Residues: CASRASRGAVDTQYF.

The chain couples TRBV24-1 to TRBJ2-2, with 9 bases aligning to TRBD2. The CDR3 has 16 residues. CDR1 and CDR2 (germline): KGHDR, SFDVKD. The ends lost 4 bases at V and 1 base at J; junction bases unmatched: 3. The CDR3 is CATSDQTSGNTGELFF. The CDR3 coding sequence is TGTGCCACCAGTGACCAGACTAGCGGGAACACCGGGGAGCTGTTTTTT.

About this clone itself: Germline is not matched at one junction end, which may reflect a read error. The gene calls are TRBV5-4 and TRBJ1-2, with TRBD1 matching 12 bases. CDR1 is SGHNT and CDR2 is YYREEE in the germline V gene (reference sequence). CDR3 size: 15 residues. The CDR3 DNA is TGTGCCAGCAGTTTGGCCGGGACAGGGGGCCATGGCTACACCTTC. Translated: CASSLAGTGGHGYTF.

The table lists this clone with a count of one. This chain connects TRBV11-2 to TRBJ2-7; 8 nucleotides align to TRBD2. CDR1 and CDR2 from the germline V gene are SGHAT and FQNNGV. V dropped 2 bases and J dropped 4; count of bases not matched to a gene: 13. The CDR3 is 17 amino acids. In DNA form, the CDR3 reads TGTGCCAGCAGCTTACCCAGCGGGAGCCAAATTGATTACGAGCAGTACTTC. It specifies CASSLPSGSQIDYEQYF.

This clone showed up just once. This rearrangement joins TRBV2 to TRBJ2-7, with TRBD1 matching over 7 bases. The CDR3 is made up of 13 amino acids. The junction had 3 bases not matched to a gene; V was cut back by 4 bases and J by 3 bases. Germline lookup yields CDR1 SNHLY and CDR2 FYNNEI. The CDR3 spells CASSGHRGYEQYF. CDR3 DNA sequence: TGTGCCAGCAGTGGACACAGGGGCTACGAGCAGTACTTC.

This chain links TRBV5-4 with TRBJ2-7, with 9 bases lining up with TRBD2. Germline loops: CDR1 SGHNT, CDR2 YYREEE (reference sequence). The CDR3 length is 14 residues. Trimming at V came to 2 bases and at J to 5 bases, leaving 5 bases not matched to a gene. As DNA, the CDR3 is TGTGCCAGCAGCTTAGGCGGGGGGGACAACGAGCAGTACTTC. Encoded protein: CASSLGGGDNEQYF.

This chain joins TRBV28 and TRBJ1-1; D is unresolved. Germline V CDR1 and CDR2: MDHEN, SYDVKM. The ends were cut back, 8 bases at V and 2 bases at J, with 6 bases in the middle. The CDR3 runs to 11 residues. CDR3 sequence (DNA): TGTGCCAGCGAAGGAAACACTGAAGCTTTCTTT. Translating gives CASEGNTEAFF.

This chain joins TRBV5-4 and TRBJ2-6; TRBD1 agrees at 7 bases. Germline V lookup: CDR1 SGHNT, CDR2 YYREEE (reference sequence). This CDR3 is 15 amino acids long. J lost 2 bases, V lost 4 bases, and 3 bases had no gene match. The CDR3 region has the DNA TGTGCCAGCAGCCCGCAGGGGGCTGGGGCCAACGTCCTGACTTTC. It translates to CASSPQGAGANVLTF.

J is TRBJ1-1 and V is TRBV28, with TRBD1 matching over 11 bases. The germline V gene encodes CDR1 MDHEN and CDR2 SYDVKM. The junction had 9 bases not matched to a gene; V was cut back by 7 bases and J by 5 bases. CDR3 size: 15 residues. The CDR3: CASTTAGTGGTEAFF. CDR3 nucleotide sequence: TGTGCCAGCACGACCGCGGGGACAGGGGGTACTGAAGCTTTCTTT.

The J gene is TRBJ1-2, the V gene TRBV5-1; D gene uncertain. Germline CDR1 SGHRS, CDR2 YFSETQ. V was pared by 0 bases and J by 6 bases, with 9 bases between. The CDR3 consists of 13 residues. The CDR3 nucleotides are TGCGCCAGCAGCTTGGAAACGCGGCATGGCTACACCTTC. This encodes CASSLETRHGYTF.

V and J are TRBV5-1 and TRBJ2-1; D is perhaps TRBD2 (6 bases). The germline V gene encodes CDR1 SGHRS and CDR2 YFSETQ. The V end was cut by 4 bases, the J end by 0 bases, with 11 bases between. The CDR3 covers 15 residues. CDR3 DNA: TGCGCCAGCAGCCGGGGGACGCGCTCCTACAATGAGCAGTTCTTC. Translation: CASSRGTRSYNEQFF.

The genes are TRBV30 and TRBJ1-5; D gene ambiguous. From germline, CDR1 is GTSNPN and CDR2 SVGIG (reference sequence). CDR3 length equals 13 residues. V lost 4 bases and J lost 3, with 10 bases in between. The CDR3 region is CAWNALPNQPQHF. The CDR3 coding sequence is TGTGCCTGGAATGCTCTCCCCAATCAGCCCCAGCATTTT.

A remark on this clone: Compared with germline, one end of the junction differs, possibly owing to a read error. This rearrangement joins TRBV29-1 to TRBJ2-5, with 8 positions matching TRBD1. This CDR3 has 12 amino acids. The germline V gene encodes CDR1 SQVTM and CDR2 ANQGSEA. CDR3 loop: CSVVLLGQVADF. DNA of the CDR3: TGCAGCGTTGTCCTCTTGGGACAGGTCGCCGACTTC.

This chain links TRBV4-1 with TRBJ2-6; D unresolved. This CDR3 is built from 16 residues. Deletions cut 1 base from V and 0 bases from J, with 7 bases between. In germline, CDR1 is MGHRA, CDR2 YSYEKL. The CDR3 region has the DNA TGCGCCAGCAGCCAAGGTCGGAGCTCTGGGGCCAACGTCCTGACTTTC. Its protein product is CASSQGRSSGANVLTF.

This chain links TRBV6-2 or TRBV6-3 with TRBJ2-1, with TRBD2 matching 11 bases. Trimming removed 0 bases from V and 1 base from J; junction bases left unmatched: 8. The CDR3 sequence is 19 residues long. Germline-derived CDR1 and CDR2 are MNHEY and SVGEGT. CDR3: CASSYSIAGGPSSYNEQFF. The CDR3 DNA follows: TGTGCCAGCAGTTACTCTATAGCGGGAGGGCCGTCTTCCTACAATGAGCAGTTCTTC.

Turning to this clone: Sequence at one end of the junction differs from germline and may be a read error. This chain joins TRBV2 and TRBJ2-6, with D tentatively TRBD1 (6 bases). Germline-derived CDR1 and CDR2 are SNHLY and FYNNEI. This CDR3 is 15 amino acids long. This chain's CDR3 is CASRGGPSAANVLTF. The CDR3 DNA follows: TGTGCCAGCAGAGGGGGACCCTCTGCGGCCAACGTCCTGACTTTC. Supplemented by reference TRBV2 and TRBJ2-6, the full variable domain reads EPEVTQTPSHQVTQMGQEVILRCVPISNHLYFYWYRQILGQKVEFLVSFYNNEISEKSEIFDDQFSVERPDGSNFTLKIRSTKLEDSAMYFCASRGGPSAANVLTFGAGSRLTVL.

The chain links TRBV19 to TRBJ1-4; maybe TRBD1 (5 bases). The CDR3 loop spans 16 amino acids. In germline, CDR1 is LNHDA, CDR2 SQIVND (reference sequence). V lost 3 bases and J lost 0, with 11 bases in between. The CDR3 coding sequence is TGTGCCAGTAGTATCCGGGACCCCTCAACTAATGAAAAACTGTTTTTT. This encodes CASSIRDPSTNEKLFF.

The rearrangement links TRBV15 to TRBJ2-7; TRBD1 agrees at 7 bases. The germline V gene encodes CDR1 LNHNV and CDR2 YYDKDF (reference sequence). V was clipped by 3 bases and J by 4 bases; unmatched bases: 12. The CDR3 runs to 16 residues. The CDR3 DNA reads TGTGCCACCAGCAGCACAAGGGGGCCCTTGGGGTACGAGCAGTACTTC. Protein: CATSSTRGPLGYEQYF.

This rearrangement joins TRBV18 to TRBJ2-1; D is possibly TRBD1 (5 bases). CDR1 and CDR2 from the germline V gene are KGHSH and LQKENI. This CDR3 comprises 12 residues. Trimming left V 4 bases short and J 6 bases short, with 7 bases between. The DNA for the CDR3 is TGTGCCAGCTCACAACAGGTCAATGAGCAGTTCTTC. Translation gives CASSQQVNEQFF.

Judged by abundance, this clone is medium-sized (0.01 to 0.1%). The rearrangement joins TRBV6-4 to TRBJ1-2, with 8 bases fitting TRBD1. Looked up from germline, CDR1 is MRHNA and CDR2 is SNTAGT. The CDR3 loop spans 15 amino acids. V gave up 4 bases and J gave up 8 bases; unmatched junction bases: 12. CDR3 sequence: CASSGTGGFGEGYTF. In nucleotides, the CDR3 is TGTGCCAGCAGTGGCACAGGGGGATTCGGGGAAGGCTACACCTTC.